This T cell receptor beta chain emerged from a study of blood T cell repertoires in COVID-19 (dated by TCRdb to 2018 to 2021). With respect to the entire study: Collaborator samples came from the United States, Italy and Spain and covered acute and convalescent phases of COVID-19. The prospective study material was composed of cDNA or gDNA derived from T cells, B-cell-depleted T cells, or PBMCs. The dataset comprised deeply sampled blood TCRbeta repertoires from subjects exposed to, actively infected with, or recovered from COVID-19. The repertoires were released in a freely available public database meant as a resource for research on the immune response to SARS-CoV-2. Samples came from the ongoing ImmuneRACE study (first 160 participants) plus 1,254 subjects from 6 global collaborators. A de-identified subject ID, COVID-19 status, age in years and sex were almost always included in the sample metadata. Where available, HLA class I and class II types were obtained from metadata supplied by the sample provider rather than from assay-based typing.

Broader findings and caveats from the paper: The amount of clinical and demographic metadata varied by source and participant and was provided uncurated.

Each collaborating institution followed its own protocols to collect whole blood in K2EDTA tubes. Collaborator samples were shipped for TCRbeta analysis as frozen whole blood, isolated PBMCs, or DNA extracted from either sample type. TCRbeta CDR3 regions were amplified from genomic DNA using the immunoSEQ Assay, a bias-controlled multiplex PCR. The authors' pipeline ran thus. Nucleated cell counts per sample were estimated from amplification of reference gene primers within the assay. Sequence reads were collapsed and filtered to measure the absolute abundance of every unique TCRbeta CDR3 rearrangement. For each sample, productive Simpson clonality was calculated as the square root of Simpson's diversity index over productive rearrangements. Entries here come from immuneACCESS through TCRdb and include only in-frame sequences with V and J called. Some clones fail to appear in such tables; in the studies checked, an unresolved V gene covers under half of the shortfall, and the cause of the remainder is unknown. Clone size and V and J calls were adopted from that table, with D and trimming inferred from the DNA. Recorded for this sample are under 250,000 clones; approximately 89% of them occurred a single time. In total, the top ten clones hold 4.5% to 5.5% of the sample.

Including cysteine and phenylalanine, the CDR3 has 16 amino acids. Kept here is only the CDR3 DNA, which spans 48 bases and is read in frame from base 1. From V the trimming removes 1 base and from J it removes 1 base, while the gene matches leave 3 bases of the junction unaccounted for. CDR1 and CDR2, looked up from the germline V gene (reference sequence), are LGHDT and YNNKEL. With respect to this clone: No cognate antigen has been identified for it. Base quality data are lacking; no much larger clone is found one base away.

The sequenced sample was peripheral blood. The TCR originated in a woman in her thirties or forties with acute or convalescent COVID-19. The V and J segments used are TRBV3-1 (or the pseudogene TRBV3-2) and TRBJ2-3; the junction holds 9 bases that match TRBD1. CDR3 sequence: CASSQGGQGGTDTQYF. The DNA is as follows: TGTGCCAGCAGCCAAGGGGGACAGGGTGGCACAGATACGCAGTATTTT.